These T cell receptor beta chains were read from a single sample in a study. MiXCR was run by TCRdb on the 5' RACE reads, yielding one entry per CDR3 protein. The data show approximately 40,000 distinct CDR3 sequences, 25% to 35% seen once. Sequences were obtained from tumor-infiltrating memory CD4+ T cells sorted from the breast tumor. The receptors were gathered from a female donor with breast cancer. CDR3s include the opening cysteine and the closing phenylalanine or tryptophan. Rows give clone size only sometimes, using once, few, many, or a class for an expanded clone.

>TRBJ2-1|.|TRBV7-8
CASSLTSGGPYNEQFF
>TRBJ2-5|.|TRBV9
CASSATFGIAGQETQYF
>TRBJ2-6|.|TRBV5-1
CASSLPASGANVLTF
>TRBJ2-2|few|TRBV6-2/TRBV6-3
CAHWSGLNTGELFF
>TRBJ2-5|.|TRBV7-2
CASSPGTSGRARETQYF
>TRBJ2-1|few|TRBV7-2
CASSLARGAGNEQFF
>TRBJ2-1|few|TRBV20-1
CSARDPPGTGRVEQFF
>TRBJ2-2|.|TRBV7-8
CASSLGLAGDGELFF
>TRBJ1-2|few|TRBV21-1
CARVWGASSFYGYTF
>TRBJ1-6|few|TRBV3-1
CASSFGTGRNYNSPLHF
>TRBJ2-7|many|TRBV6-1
CASSEQGGAGEQYF
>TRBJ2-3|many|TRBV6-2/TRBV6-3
CASSDPGQGADTQYF
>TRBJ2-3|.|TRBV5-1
CASSLGGATSEADTQYF
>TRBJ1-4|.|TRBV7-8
CASSLFLGGATNEKLFF
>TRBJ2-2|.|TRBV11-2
CASSLAGGIGELFF
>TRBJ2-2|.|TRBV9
CASSVVGGELFF
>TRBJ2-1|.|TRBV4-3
CASSQVAGGNGYNEQFF
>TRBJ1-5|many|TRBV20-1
CSARVRGPNQPQHF
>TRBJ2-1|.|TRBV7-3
CASSPLGLLNEGEGEQFF
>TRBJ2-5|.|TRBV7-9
CASSSSGETQYF
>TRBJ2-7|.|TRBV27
CASSSLAGVDEQYF
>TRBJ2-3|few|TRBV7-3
CASRRGLGLADTQYF
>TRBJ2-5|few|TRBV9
CASSVGNSPQETQYF
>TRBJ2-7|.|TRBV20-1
CSAVTGLAGENEQYF
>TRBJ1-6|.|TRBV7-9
CASSFGIAGSPLHF
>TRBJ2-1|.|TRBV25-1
CASTEDPRSYNEQFF
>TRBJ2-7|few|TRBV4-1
CASSPEQDYYEQYF
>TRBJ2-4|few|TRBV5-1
CASSLVTGASDIQYF
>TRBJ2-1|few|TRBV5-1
CASSLDGGYNEQFF
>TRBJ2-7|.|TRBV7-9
CASSPRTVNTYEQYF
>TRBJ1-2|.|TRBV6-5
CASSYGDRRVGGYTF
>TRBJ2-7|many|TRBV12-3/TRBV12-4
CASRGTAYEQYF
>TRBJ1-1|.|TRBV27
CASSPSPFSTEAFF
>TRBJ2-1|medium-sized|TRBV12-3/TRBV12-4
CASSLVQEKQFF
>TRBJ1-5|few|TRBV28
CASSPTLGQGANQPQHF
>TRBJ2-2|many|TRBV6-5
CASTPGTGNTGELFF
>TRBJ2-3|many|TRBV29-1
CSALDRGSGTDTQYF
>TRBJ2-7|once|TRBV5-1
CASSLLGANEQYF
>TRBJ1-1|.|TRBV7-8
CASSLQGPGMNTEAFF
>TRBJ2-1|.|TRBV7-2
CASSREAASYNEQFF
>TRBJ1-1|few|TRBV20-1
CSAKEGDMNTEALF
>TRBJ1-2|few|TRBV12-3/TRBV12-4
CASSWGGGQVGYTF
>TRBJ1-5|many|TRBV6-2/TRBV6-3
CAIQDRSNQPQHF
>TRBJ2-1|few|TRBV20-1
CSGTGENNEQFF
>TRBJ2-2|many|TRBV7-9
CASTGADGELFF
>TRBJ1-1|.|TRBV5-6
CASSADRNTEAFF